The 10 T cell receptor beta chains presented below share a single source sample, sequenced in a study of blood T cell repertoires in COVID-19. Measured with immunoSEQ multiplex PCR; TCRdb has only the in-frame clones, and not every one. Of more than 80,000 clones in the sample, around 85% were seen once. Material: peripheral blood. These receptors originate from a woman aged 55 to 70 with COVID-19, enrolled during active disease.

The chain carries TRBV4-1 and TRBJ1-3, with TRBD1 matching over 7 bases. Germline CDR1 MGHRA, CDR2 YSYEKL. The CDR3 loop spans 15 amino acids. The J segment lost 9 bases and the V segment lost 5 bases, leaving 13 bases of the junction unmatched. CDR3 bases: TGCGCCAGCAGCTATCTAAAACAGGGGTCACCCACCATATATTTT. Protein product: CASSYLKQGSPTIYF.

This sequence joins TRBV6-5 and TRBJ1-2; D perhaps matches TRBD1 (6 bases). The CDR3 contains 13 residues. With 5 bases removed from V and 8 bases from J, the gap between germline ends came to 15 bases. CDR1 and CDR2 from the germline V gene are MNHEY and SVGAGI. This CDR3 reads CASSPSDSRGYTF. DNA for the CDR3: TGTGCCAGCAGTCCCTCGGACAGCCGGGGCTACACCTTC.

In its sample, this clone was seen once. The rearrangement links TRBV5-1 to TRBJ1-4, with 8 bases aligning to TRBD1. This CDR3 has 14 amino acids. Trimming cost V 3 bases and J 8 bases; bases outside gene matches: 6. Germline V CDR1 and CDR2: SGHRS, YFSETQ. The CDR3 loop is CASSSQGAGEKLFF. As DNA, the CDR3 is TGCGCCAGCAGCTCGCAGGGGGCAGGGGAAAAACTGTTTTTT.

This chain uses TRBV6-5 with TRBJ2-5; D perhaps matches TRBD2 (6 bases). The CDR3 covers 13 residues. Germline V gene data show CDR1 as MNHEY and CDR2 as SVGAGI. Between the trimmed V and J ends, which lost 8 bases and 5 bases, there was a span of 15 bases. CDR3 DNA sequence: TGTGCCAGCCACCGGGCCGGAGGGGAGACCCAGTACTTC. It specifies CASHRAGGETQYF.

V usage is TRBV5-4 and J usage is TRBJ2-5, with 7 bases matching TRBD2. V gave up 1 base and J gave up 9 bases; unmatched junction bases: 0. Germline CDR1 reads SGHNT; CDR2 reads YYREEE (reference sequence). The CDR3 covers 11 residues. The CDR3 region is CASSLREAQYF. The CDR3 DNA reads TGTGCCAGCAGCTTGCGGGAGGCCCAGTACTTC. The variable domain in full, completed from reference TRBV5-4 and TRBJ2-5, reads ETGVTQSPTHLIKTRGQQVTLRCSSQSGHNTVSWYQQALGQGPQFIFQYYREEENGRGNFPPRFSGLQFPNYSSELNVNALELDDSALYLCASSLREAQYFGPGTRLLVL.

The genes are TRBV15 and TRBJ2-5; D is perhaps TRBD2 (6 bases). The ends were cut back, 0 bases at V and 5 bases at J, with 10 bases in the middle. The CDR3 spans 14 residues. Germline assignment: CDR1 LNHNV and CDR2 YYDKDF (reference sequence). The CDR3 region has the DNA TGTGCCACCAGCAGAGATCTAGCGTCTGAGACCCAGTACTTC. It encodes CATSRDLASETQYF.

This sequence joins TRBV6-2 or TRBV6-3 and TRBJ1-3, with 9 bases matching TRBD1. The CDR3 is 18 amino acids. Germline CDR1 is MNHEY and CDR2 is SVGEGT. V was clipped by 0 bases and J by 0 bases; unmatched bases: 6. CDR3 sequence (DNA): TGTGCCAGCAGTTACTCCGGGACAGGGATGAACTCTGGAAACACCATATATTTT. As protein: CASSYSGTGMNSGNTIYF.

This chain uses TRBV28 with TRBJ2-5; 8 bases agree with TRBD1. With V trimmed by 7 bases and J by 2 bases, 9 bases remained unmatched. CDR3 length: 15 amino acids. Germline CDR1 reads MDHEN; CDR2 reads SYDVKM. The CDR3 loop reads CASTLLGQGQETQYF. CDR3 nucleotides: TGTGCCAGCACCCTACTCGGACAGGGACAAGAGACCCAGTACTTC.

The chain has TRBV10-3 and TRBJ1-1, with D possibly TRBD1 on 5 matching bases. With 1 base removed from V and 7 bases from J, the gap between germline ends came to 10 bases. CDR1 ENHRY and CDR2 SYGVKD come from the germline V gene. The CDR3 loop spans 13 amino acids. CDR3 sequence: CAISELSDSEAFF. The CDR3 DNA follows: TGTGCCATCAGTGAGTTGTCAGACAGTGAAGCTTTCTTT.

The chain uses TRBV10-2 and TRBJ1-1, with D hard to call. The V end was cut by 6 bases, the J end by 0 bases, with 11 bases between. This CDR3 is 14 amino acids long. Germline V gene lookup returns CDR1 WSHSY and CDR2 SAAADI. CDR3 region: CASREQYLNTEAFF. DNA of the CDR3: TGCGCCAGCAGGGAACAGTACCTGAACACTGAAGCTTTCTTT.